A single sample is the source of the 14 T cell receptor beta chains below, sequenced in a study of T-cell memory formation after mild COVID-19. One entry per CDR3 protein, called by TCRdb with MiXCR from the 5' RACE reads. This table holds some 120,000 distinct CDR3 sequences, about 17% found once. Sequencing used PBMCs or a T cell subset sorted from them (not recorded which). Source of these receptors: an adult woman who had mild COVID-19 (a few samples of this study predate the infection). Cell type and time point are not known.

The chain joins TRBV6-6 to TRBJ1-1; a weak D match, TRBD1 (6 bases). V was cut by 0 bases and J by 1 base, with 9 bases left in between. Germline-derived CDR1 and CDR2 are MNHNY and SVGAGI (reference sequence). The CDR3 is made up of 15 amino acids. DNA for the CDR3: TGTGCCAGCAGTTACTCCGGACAGCGGAACACTGAAGCTTTCTTT. This encodes CASSYSGQRNTEAFF.

This chain links TRBV9 with TRBJ2-2; D is unresolved. The V gene's germline CDR1 is SGDLS and CDR2 YYNGEE. The CDR3 runs to 14 residues. Trimming cost V 1 base and J 1 base, with 5 bases left between them. The CDR3 region has the DNA TGTGCCAGCAGCGTACAGTGGAACACCGGGGAGCTGTTTTTT. Amino acid sequence: CASSVQWNTGELFF.

CDR3 in amino acids: CASSLREDQPQHF. For the CDR3, the DNA is TGTGCCAGCAGCTTGAGAGAGGATCAGCCCCAGCATTTT. The gene calls are TRBV7-9 and TRBJ1-5; D uncertain. CDR3 length equals 13 residues. Germline lookup yields CDR1 SEHNR and CDR2 FQNEAQ (reference sequence). V lost 3 bases and J 5 bases, leaving 8 bases between the germline ends.

Many counts were recorded for this clonotype. This chain uses TRBV18 with TRBJ2-7, with TRBD1 matching over 10 bases. Unmatched junction bases numbered 3, after V lost 6 bases and J lost 7 bases. Germline loops: CDR1 KGHSH, CDR2 LQKENI. This CDR3 comprises 12 residues. CDR3 nucleotide sequence: TGTGCCAGCTCCCTGGACAGGGGGGAGCAGTACTTC. It is translated as CASSLDRGEQYF.

The chain uses TRBV2 and TRBJ2-5, with 10 bases matching TRBD1. Germline V gene sequence: CDR1 SNHLY, CDR2 FYNNEI. This CDR3 is built from 15 residues. After removal of 6 bases from V and 4 bases from J, the junction contained 8 bases not matched to a gene. The CDR3 spells CASRSDRGLRETQYF. CDR3 nucleotides: TGTGCCAGCAGATCCGACAGGGGGCTTAGAGAGACCCAGTACTTC.

There are a few counts of this clonotype. The rearrangement links TRBV20-1 to TRBJ2-5; 11 bases fit TRBD2. CDR1 and CDR2 (germline): DFQATT, SNEGSKA (reference sequence). V shed 2 bases and J 1 base; nucleotides not matched to a gene: 6. There are 16 residues in the CDR3. CDR3 nucleotides: TGCAGTGCTAGATCCCCCGGACTAGCGGGCCAAGAGACCCAGTACTTC. As protein: CSARSPGLAGQETQYF.

This clonotype was picked up a small number of times. The rearrangement uses TRBV20-1 and TRBJ2-2, with D possibly TRBD1 on 6 matching bases. V was cut by 3 bases and J by 1 base, with 12 bases left in between. The CDR3 consists of 15 residues. Germline V gene lookup returns CDR1 DFQATT and CDR2 SNEGSKA (reference sequence). CDR3 sequence reads: CSARGTSGNTGELFF. CDR3 nucleotides: TGCAGTGCTAGGGGGACATCCGGGAACACCGGGGAGCTGTTTTTT.

The chain has TRBV7-9 and TRBJ1-6; unclear D gene. V lost 5 bases to trimming and J lost 9 bases, with 8 bases between them. The germline V gene encodes CDR1 SEHNR and CDR2 FQNEAQ (reference sequence). The CDR3 runs to 12 residues. CDR3 sequence: CASSRAGSPLHF. CDR3 nucleotides: TGTGCCAGCAGCCGCGCGGGTTCACCCCTCCACTTT.

The rearrangement links TRBV29-1 to TRBJ2-3; weak D call: TRBD1 (6 bases). Germline values: CDR1 SQVTM, CDR2 ANQGSEA. Trimming removed 4 bases at V and 5 bases at J, with 13 bases between. CDR3 length equals 13 residues. The chain's CDR3 is CSVARGGRDTQYF. CDR3 nucleotide sequence: TGCAGCGTTGCCAGGGGCGGCAGAGATACGCAGTATTTT.

This clonotype came up a few times. This chain links TRBV18 with TRBJ1-3; D is possibly TRBD1 (5 bases). Germline V gene sequence: CDR1 KGHSH, CDR2 LQKENI. With 2 bases removed from V and 0 bases from J, the gap between germline ends came to 11 bases. This CDR3 spans 16 amino acids. In nucleotides, the CDR3 is TGTGCCAGCTCACCAACTGGGGCGAACTCTGGAAACACCATATATTTT. Translating it yields CASSPTGANSGNTIYF.

This clonotype has ten or more counts. This chain links TRBV4-2 with TRBJ1-1; no firm D call. V gave up 4 bases and J gave up 1 base, with 7 bases separating them. This CDR3 has 13 residues. Per germline, CDR1 LGHNA and CDR2 YNFKEQ. The CDR3, as DNA: TGTGCCAGCAGCCGAACACCGAACACTGAAGCTTTCTTT. Translating it yields CASSRTPNTEAFF.

This sequence joins TRBV5-4 and TRBJ1-4; possibly TRBD1 for D (5 bases). Germline V gene lookup returns CDR1 SGHNT and CDR2 YYREEE (reference sequence). V lost 8 bases and J lost 4, with 12 bases in between. CDR3 length: 13 amino acids. The CDR3 loop is CASSGDDNEKLFF. DNA of the CDR3: TGTGCCAGTTCGGGGGATGATAATGAAAAACTGTTTTTT.

The chain employs TRBV20-1 and TRBJ2-1; 13 bases line up with TRBD2. Germline CDR1 DFQATT, CDR2 SNEGSKA (reference sequence). The CDR3 runs to 17 residues. V lost 5 bases, J lost 4 bases, and 11 bases stayed unmatched. The CDR3 is CSAGTSGDVASYNEQFF. The CDR3 coding sequence is TGCAGTGCTGGGACTAGCGGGGACGTAGCATCTTACAATGAGCAGTTCTTC.

The rearrangement joins TRBV7-9 to TRBJ1-2, with TRBD1 as a possible D gene (5 bases). CDR3 length: 13 residues. The germline V gene has CDR1 SEHNR and CDR2 FQNEAQ (reference sequence). V was pared by 4 bases and J by 4 bases, with 10 bases between. The CDR3 sequence: CASSYQGGYGYTF. CDR3 bases: TGTGCCAGCAGCTATCAGGGAGGCTATGGCTACACCTTC.